This TCR beta chain was profiled in a study of response to subunit inactivated influenza vaccine. Broader study findings: It was the authors' suggestion that each seasonal influenza vaccination recruits few new T cells.

This CDR3 contains 15 residues. Trimming cost V 4 bases and J 4 bases, with 16 bases left between them. From germline, CDR1 is SQVTM and CDR2 ANQGSEA. In the case of this clonotype: Its target is unknown. A much larger clone is a single base away; this may be a read error.

From the RT-PCR reads, TCRdb called clonotypes with MiXCR, one entry per CDR3 protein. The profile shows hundreds of thousands of distinct CDR3 sequences, 15% to 20% of them singletons. V usage is TRBV29-1 and J usage is TRBJ2-2; possibly TRBD2 for D (5 bases). This sample comprised PBMCs from blood, obtained less than 6 days after vaccination. This TCR derives from a middle-aged man who received an inactivated influenza vaccine. Here the CDR3 reads CSVGAKGRGTGELFF. CDR3 sequence (DNA): TGCAGCGTTGGAGCCAAGGGTCGGGGCACCGGGGAGCTGTTTTTT.